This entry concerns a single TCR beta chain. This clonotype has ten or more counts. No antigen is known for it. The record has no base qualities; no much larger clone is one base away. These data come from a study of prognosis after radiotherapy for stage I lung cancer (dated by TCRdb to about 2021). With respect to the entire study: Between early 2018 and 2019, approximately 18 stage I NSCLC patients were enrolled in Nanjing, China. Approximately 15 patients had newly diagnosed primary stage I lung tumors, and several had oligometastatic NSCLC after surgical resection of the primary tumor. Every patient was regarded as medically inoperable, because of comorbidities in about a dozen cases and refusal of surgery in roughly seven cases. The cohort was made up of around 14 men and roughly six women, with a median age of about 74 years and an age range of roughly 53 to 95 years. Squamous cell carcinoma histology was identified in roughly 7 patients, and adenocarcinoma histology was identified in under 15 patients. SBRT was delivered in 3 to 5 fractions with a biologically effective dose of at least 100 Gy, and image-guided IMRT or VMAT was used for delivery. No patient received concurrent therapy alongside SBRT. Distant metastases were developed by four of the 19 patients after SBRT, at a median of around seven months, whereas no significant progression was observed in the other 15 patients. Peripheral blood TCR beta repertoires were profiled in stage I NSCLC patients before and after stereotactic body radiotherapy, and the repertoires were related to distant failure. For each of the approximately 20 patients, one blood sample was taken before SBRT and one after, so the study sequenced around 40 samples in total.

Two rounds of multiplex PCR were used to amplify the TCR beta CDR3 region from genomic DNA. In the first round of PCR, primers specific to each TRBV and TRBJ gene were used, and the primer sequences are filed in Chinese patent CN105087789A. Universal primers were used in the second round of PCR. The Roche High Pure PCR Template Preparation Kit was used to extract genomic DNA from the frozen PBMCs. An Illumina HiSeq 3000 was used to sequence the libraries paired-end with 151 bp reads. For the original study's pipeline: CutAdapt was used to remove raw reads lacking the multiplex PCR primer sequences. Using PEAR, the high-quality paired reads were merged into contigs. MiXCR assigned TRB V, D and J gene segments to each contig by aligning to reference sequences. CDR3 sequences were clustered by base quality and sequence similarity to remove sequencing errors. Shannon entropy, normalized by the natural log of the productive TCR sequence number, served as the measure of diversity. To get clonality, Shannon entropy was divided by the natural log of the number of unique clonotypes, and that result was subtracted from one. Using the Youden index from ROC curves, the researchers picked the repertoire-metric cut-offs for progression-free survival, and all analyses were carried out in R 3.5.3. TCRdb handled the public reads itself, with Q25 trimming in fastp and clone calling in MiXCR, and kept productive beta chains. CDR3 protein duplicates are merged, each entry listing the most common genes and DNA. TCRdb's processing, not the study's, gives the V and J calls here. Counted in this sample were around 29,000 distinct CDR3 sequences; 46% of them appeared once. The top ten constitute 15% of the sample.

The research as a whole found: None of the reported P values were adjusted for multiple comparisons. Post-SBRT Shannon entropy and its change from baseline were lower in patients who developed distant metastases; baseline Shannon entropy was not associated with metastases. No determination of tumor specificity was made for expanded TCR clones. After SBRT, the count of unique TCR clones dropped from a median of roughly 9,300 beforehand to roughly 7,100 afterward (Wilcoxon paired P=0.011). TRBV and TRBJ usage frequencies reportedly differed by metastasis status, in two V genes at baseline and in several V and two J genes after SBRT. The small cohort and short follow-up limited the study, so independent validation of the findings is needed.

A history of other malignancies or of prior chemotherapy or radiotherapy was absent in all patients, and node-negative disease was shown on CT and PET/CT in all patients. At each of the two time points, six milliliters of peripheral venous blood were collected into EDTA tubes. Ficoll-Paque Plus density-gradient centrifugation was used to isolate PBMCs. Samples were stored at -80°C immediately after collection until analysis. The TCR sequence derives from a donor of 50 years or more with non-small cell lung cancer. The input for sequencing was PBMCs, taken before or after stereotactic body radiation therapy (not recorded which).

The CDR3 protein is CASSQESGAAGYNEQFF. The base sequence is TGCGCCAGCAGCCAAGAATCGGGGGCCGCGGGGTACAATGAGCAGTTCTTC. The V gene is TRBV4-1 and the J gene is TRBJ2-1, with the D assignment possibly TRBD1 or TRBD2, given 6 matching bases for each. The CDR3 sequence holds 17 residues, the cysteine and phenylalanine included. The read is trimmed to its CDR3 DNA, 51 bases read in frame from base 1. Looking up the germline V gene yields CDR1 MGHRA and CDR2 YSYEKL. V gives up 0 bases and J gives up 4 bases, and the segment between their germline ends measures 16 bases.